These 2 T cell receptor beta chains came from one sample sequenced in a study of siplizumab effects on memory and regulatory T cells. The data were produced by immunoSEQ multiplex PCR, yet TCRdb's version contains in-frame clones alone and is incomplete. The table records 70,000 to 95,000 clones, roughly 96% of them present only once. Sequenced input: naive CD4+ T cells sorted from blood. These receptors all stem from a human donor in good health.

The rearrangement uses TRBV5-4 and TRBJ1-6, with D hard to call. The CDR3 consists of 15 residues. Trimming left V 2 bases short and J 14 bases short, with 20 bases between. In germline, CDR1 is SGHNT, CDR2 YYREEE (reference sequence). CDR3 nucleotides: TGTGCCAGCAGCTTTTTTCCAGAAGTTATTCAGGCCCTCCACTTT. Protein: CASSFFPEVIQALHF. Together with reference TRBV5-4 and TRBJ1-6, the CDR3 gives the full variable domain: ETGVTQSPTHLIKTRGQQVTLRCSSQSGHNTVSWYQQALGQGPQFIFQYYREEENGRGNFPPRFSGLQFPNYSSELNVNALELDDSALYLCASSFFPEVIQALHFGNGTRLTVT.

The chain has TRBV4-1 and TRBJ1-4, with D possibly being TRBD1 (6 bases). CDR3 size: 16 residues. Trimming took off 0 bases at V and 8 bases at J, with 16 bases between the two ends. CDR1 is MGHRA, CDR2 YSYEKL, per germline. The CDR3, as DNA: TGCGCCAGCAGCCAAGATCTAGGGGGGGCCCGGGAAAAACTGTTTTTT. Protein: CASSQDLGGAREKLFF.